There are many counts of the clone carrying this T cell receptor beta chain. Its specificity is unknown. These data are taken from a study of Graves' ophthalmopathy and Graves' hyperthyroidism. Across the study: Prior to any treatment, peripheral blood was collected at the time of initial diagnosis.

Eligible hyperthyroidism cases comprised new diagnoses of under 2 months' duration in individuals aged 18 to 65. Orbital computed tomography, thyroid ultrasound, TRAb, serum thyroxine and clinical symptoms formed the basis of diagnosis. Germline CDR1 is KGHDR and CDR2 is SFDVKD. Trimming stripped 5 bases from V and 2 bases from J, with 15 bases between. This CDR3 is built from 15 residues. Researchers took RNA transcripts and amplified TCR beta CDR3 regions from them. The workflow started with a first-round RT-PCR run with HTBI primers and then moved on to a second-round multiplex PCR. TCRdb independently ran MiXCR on the multiplex PCR reads; one entry per CDR3 protein. Among roughly 420,000 distinct CDR3 sequences listed, under 25% were seen once. General study results and limits: Its predictions of ophthalmopathy progression gave the model 65% to 71% sensitivity and 72% to 85% specificity.

The chain recombines TRBV24-1 with TRBJ2-7; D is uncertain. The sequencing input was peripheral blood. The sequence derives from a woman aged 18 to 35 with stable Graves' hyperthyroidism. The CDR3 reads CATSARATPPYEQYF. DNA for the CDR3: TGTGCCACCAGTGCTCGGGCGACGCCCCCCTACGAGCAGTACTTC.